These 30 T cell receptor beta chains share one sample of origin, sequenced in a study of OX40 agonist ivuxolimab in advanced cancers. Using immunoSEQ multiplex PCR, the repertoire was profiled, and TCRdb retains in-frame clones only, with some absent. The sample carries 70,000 to 85,000 clones, around four fifths recorded once. The source was CD4+ or CD8+ T cells sorted from blood, collected in a trial of the OX40 agonist ivuxolimab. The receptors come from an adult with an advanced solid tumor such as melanoma, head and neck, liver or kidney cancer.

This clone was seen only a few times. The rearrangement uses TRBV7-9 and TRBJ1-4; D remains unclear. Trimming stripped 5 bases from V and 8 bases from J, with 12 bases between. Per the germline V gene, CDR1 is SEHNR and CDR2 is FQNEAQ (reference sequence). The CDR3 is made up of 13 amino acids. For the CDR3, the DNA is TGTGCCAGCAGCCCCCGACAAGTGGAAAAACTGTTTTTT. This sequence encodes CASSPRQVEKLFF.

The chain has TRBV10-3 and TRBJ2-5; tentative D call: TRBD2 (6 bases). V lost 0 bases and J lost 5, with 7 bases in between. CDR3 length: 13 residues. Germline V gives CDR1 ENHRY, CDR2 SYGVKD. Here the CDR3 DNA reads TGTGCCATCAGTGAGTCGGCGGGGGAGACCCAGTACTTC. This gives the protein CAISESAGETQYF.

This clone was recorded once. The CDR3 protein is CASSLGSFTDTQYF. The CDR3 DNA is TGTGCCAGCAGCCTCGGGTCCTTCACAGATACGCAGTATTTT. The chain has TRBV27 and TRBJ2-3, with unresolved D. Trimming pared 6 bases from V and 2 bases from J, leaving 12 bases between. Per the germline V gene, CDR1 is MNHEY and CDR2 is SMNVEV (reference sequence). The CDR3 runs 14 residues.

In its sample, this clone was seen a few times. The chain employs TRBV19 and TRBJ2-1; D might be TRBD2 (7 bases). Germline CDR1 LNHDA, CDR2 SQIVND (reference sequence). Trimming left V 5 bases short and J 9 bases short, with 26 bases between. This CDR3 has 17 amino acids. The CDR3 sequence: CASSLPTWGGSSAEQFF. As DNA, the CDR3 is TGTGCCAGTAGTCTACCGACGTGGGGGGGCTCGAGTGCTGAGCAGTTCTTC. Based on the CDR3 plus reference TRBV19 and TRBJ2-1, the full variable domain is DGGITQSPKYLFRKEGQNVTLSCEQNLNHDAMYWYRQDPGQGLRLIYYSQIVNDFQKGDIAEGYSVSREKKESFPLTVTSAQKNPTAFYLCASSLPTWGGSSAEQFFGPGTRLTVL.

This chain links TRBV23-1 with TRBJ2-7; 12 bases map to TRBD2. TRBV23-1 is noted as an ORF with a role that remains uncertain. The CDR3 sequence is 16 residues long. V trimming: 3 bases; J trimming: 5 bases; junction bases outside the gene matches: 8. CDR3 in amino acids: CASSHSGLAGLNEQYF. The CDR3 DNA is TGCGCCAGCAGTCACTCCGGACTAGCGGGGCTCAACGAGCAGTACTTC.

The V call is TRBV6-1, the J call TRBJ2-3; 10 bases are a match to TRBD1. Unmatched junction bases numbered 4, after V lost 3 bases and J lost 4 bases. The CDR3 covers 15 residues. Germline CDR1 and CDR2: MNHNS and SASEGT. CDR3 DNA sequence: TGTGCCAGCAGTGACTTGGGACAGGGGTCAGATACGCAGTATTTT. It is translated as CASSDLGQGSDTQYF.

The rearrangement uses TRBV11-3 and TRBJ2-1; a weak D match, TRBD2 (5 bases). Germline CDR1 and CDR2: SGHNT and YENEEA. Trimming pared 1 base from V and 0 bases from J, leaving 10 bases between. CDR3 length: 16 amino acids. DNA for the CDR3: TGTGCCAGCAGCTTAGGAGTAGCGAGCTCCTACAATGAGCAGTTCTTC. Amino acid sequence: CASSLGVASSYNEQFF.

V is TRBV28 and J is TRBJ2-5; D not certain. V was shortened by 3 bases and J by 1 base, with 6 bases between the two germline ends. Germline CDR1 and CDR2: MDHEN and SYDVKM. CDR3 length: 13 residues. The CDR3 region is CASSFDGQETQYF. CDR3 in DNA: TGTGCCAGCAGTTTCGACGGCCAAGAGACCCAGTACTTC. Looking up the rest from reference TRBV28 and TRBJ2-5 gives the full variable domain: DVKVTQSSRYLVKRTGEKVFLECVQDMDHENMFWYRQDPGLGLRLIYFSYDVKMKEKGDIPEGYSVSREKKERFSLILESASTNQTSMYLCASSFDGQETQYFGPGTRLLVL.

This clone was recorded once. The chain links TRBV4-3 to TRBJ2-2; TRBD2 matches at 14 bases. The CDR3 runs to 18 residues. Trimming cost V 7 bases and J 4 bases; bases outside gene matches: 11. Germline CDR1 LGHNA, CDR2 YSLEER. The CDR3 bases are TGCGCCAGCAACCCGGGACTAGCGGGAGATTTGCGCACCGGGGAGCTGTTTTTT. It codes for CASNPGLAGDLRTGELFF.

This sequence joins TRBV11-3 and TRBJ2-1; 12 nucleotides agree with TRBD2. This CDR3 has 15 residues. V was clipped by 5 bases and J by 2 bases; unmatched bases: 1. Germline V gene data show CDR1 as SGHNT and CDR2 as YENEEA. The CDR3 coding sequence is TGTGCCAGCAGCCTAGCGGGGGGGACCTACAATGAGCAGTTCTTC. Amino acids: CASSLAGGTYNEQFF.

DNA for the CDR3: TGTGCCAGCAGCTTTTACTACAATGAGCAGTTCTTC. Residues: CASSFYYNEQFF. V and J are TRBV5-8 and TRBJ2-1; D is undetermined. The CDR3 has 12 residues. Trimming took 2 bases from V and 3 from J, leaving 3 bases between them. Germline CDR1 reads SGHTS; CDR2 reads YDEGEE.

This chain joins TRBV21-1 and TRBJ2-7; no DNA check was done on the table's D call, TRBD2. TRBV21-1 is a documented pseudogene. CDR3 length equals 16 residues. CDR3 sequence (DNA): TGTGCCAGCAGCAAATGGGGAGAAAACCTAGTGTACGAGCAGTACGTC. Translated: CASSKWGENLVYEQYV.

This rearrangement joins TRBV27 to TRBJ1-6; 9 bases agree with TRBD1. V dropped 8 bases and J dropped 7; count of bases not matched to a gene: 9. The CDR3 is 15 amino acids. CDR1 and CDR2 (germline): MNHEY, SMNVEV (reference sequence). CDR3 in amino acids: CASRPGTGNNSPLHF. DNA of the CDR3: TGTGCCAGCCGTCCCGGGACAGGGAACAATTCACCCCTCCACTTT.

The chain links TRBV5-1 to TRBJ2-3, with D hard to call. Trimming shortened V by 7 bases and J by 6 bases, and 15 bases separated the two germline ends. In germline, CDR1 is SGHRS, CDR2 YFSETQ. There are 13 residues in the CDR3. The CDR3 is CASAVGVGDTQYF. The CDR3 bases are TGCGCCAGCGCGGTTGGGGTGGGTGATACGCAGTATTTT.

The rearrangement joins TRBV27 to TRBJ2-3; D unresolved. Germline V gives CDR1 MNHEY, CDR2 SMNVEV (reference sequence). Trimming stripped 6 bases from V and 5 bases from J, with 12 bases between. The CDR3 covers 13 residues. The CDR3 nucleotides read TGTGCCAGCAGCCTGGGGAAGTTAGATACGCAGTATTTT. Protein product: CASSLGKLDTQYF.

The chain has TRBV5-1 and TRBJ1-1; D is perhaps TRBD1 (6 bases). Germline CDR1 is SGHRS and CDR2 is YFSETQ. This CDR3 contains 13 residues. Trimming stripped 2 bases from V and 4 bases from J, with 9 bases between. Here the CDR3 DNA reads TGCGCCAGCAGCTTAGGGGGGAGCACTGAAGCTTTCTTT. Protein: CASSLGGSTEAFF. Looking up the rest from reference TRBV5-1 and TRBJ1-1 gives the full variable domain: KAGVTQTPRYLIKTRGQQVTLSCSPISGHRSVSWYQQTPGQGLQFLFEYFSETQRNKGNFPGRFSGRQFSNSRSEMNVSTLELGDSALYLCASSLGGSTEAFFGQGTRLTVV.

This chain links TRBV15 with TRBJ2-3; D perhaps matches TRBD1 (6 bases). V lost 0 bases, J lost 2 bases, and 12 bases lay in between. CDR1 and CDR2 from the germline V gene are LNHNV and YYDKDF (reference sequence). The CDR3 length is 16 residues. CDR3 loop: CATSRDRGLYTDTQYF. DNA of the CDR3: TGTGCCACCAGCAGAGACAGGGGCCTTTACACAGATACGCAGTATTTT.

This clone was picked up one time. J is TRBJ1-2 and V is TRBV7-9, with 7 bases fitting TRBD1. There are 13 residues in the CDR3. The V gene's germline CDR1 is SEHNR and CDR2 FQNEAQ (reference sequence). J lost 8 bases, V lost 5 bases, and 8 bases had no gene match. Written as DNA, the CDR3 is TGTGCCAGCAGCGCCGACAGGGTCGGGGGCTACACCTTC. Translated: CASSADRVGGYTF.

The J gene is TRBJ2-3, the V gene TRBV6-6; 12 bases line up with TRBD1. The length of the CDR3 is 16 residues. V lost 7 bases and J lost 4; bases outside the gene matches: 9. The germline V gene has CDR1 MNHNY and CDR2 SVGAGI (reference sequence). The CDR3, as DNA: TGTGCCAGCAACCCCCGGGACAGGGGGCTAGCAGATACGCAGTATTTT. Amino acid sequence: CASNPRDRGLADTQYF.

The gene calls are TRBV29-1 and TRBJ2-1; 9 bases map to TRBD1. From germline, CDR1 is SQVTM and CDR2 ANQGSEA. V lost 6 bases, J lost 3 bases, and 3 bases stayed unmatched. The CDR3 is made up of 13 amino acids. Written as DNA, the CDR3 is TGCAGCGTCGGACAGGGGTTCTACAATGAGCAGTTCTTC. It codes for CSVGQGFYNEQFF.

The genes are TRBV29-1 and TRBJ2-7, with unresolved D. The V gene lost 4 bases and the J gene lost 6 bases, with 10 bases spanning the gap. The CDR3 contains 11 residues. The germline CDR1 and CDR2 sequences are SQVTM and ANQGSEA. In DNA form, the CDR3 reads TGCAGCGTTGGAAGACACGGCGAGCAGTACTTC. Residues: CSVGRHGEQYF.

The V call is TRBV27, the J call TRBJ2-4; 9 bases fit TRBD1. Per germline, CDR1 MNHEY and CDR2 SMNVEV (reference sequence). J lost 3 bases, V lost 5 bases, and 8 bases had no gene match. This CDR3 has 16 amino acids. CDR3 residues: CASSSLWTGDKNIQYF. CDR3 in DNA: TGTGCCAGCAGTAGCCTATGGACAGGGGACAAAAACATTCAGTACTTC.

The chain carries TRBV10-3 and TRBJ1-2, with 9 bases fitting TRBD1. With V trimmed by 6 bases and J by 12 bases, 8 bases remained unmatched. CDR1 is ENHRY, CDR2 SYGVKD, per germline. This CDR3 comprises 12 residues. The CDR3 region is CAISADTGGHTF. The CDR3 DNA reads as TGTGCCATCAGCGCCGACACAGGGGGCCACACCTTC.

This clone has only a few counts. This sequence joins TRBV6-5 and TRBJ1-5; no clear D gene. Germline loops: CDR1 MNHEY, CDR2 SVGAGI. The CDR3 is made up of 13 amino acids. The V end lost 9 bases, the J end lost 3 bases, and 12 bases lay between the germline ends. CDR3 bases: TGTGCCAGTACTCAGGAGCCCAATCAGCCCCAGCATTTT. This encodes CASTQEPNQPQHF.

The chain links TRBV18 to TRBJ2-1; D is possibly TRBD1 (6 bases). Trimming stripped 6 bases from V and 6 bases from J, with 15 bases between. This CDR3 is built from 14 residues. Germline values: CDR1 KGHSH, CDR2 LQKENI. The CDR3 coding sequence is TGTGCCAGCTCCAAGGGGGTAGGGGCCAATGAGCAGTTCTTC. Translating gives CASSKGVGANEQFF.

The rearrangement links TRBV7-9 to TRBJ1-2, with D tentatively TRBD1 (5 bases). Trimming took 5 bases from V and 4 from J, leaving 11 bases between them. The CDR3 contains 13 residues. Germline loops: CDR1 SEHNR, CDR2 FQNEAQ (reference sequence). The CDR3 DNA follows: TGTGCCAGCAGCCCAGGGCACCTCTATGGCTACACCTTC. Encoded protein: CASSPGHLYGYTF.

This clone occurred once. This chain joins TRBV18 and TRBJ2-7, with 11 bases matching TRBD2. Germline values: CDR1 KGHSH, CDR2 LQKENI. Losses at the gene ends were 6 bases for V and 2 bases for J; bases not matched to a gene: 12. This CDR3 contains 17 residues. CDR3 nucleotide sequence: TGTGCCAGCTCCTCGCGGGCTAGCGGGAGGCTTACCTACGAGCAGTACTTC. Its protein product is CASSSRASGRLTYEQYF.

The chain carries TRBV28 and TRBJ2-6, with TRBD1 matching over 8 bases. Germline-derived CDR1 and CDR2 are MDHEN and SYDVKM. Trimming cost V 6 bases and J 0 bases; bases outside gene matches: 7. The CDR3 is made up of 17 amino acids. CDR3 protein: CASRSDRGTSGANVLTF. CDR3 bases: TGTGCCAGCAGAAGCGACAGGGGAACCTCTGGGGCCAACGTCCTGACTTTC.

V is TRBV29-1 and J is TRBJ2-4; TRBD1 might be the D (5 bases). CDR1 is SQVTM, CDR2 ANQGSEA, per germline. V lost 7 bases to trimming and J lost 7 bases, with 14 bases between them. The CDR3 is 12 amino acids. The DNA of the CDR3 is TGCAGCGACCTACCTCCAGGGAACATTCAGTACTTC. Translated, it gives CSDLPPGNIQYF.

This clone has more than one count but fewer than ten. The chain joins TRBV11-2 to TRBJ2-1; possible D gene TRBD1, 6 bases. With 4 bases removed from V and 10 bases from J, the gap between germline ends came to 17 bases. The CDR3 spans 14 residues. Germline CDR1 is SGHAT and CDR2 is FQNNGV. CDR3 bases: TGTGCCAGCAGCTCTGAACTCAGGGGTAAGGAGCAGTTCTTC. Translated, it gives CASSSELRGKEQFF.